This record covers a single T cell receptor (beta chain). The antigen remains undetermined. The entry originates in a study of beta chain features in type 1 diabetes. Every bit of the isolated RNA underwent reverse transcription, so sequencing read expressed TCRB transcripts. Clones were read by immunoSEQ multiplex PCR, and TCRdb kept only the in-frame ones, dropping some. This sample has more than 250,000 clones; more than 13% occur once, and the top ten carry more than 0.015%. Findings of the study overall: Cells expressing TCR highly could be over-represented by cDNA sequencing. All four CD4+ subsets of Type 1 diabetes patients contained TCRB CDR3s that were moderately but significantly shorter.

Trimming removed 6 bases from V and 6 bases from J, with 14 bases in between. The CDR3 has 14 residues. The V gene's germline CDR1 is LGHNT and CDR2 FRNRAP. The clonotype comes from a young man with type 1 diabetes. The genes are TRBV12-5 and TRBJ2-2, with D possibly being TRBD2 (6 bases). The source material was naive CD4+ T cells from blood. In DNA form, the CDR3 reads TGTGCTAGTGGCCCCCTCGGAGGGGCCGGGGAGCTGTTTTTT. It specifies CASGPLGGAGELFF.